This is a list of T cell receptor beta chains from one sample in a study of T cell changes during pregnancy in multiple sclerosis. Assay used: immunoSEQ multiplex PCR; TCRdb lists only in-frame clones, some missing. The sample yields roughly 70,000 clones, 90% seen once. The sample here was peripheral blood, taken in the third trimester of pregnancy. All receptors derive from a female donor with multiple sclerosis, enrolled in a pregnancy study. The conserved cysteine and the conserved F or W are not part of the CDR3 here.

>TRBV7-2
ASSLDQGEVGYT
>TRBV5-1
ASSSTTANKRGGRNEQF
>TRBV6-1
ASSWTGYEQY
>TRBV11-2
ASSPPGDEKLF
>TRBV6-1
ASSDLASQPQH
>TRBV5-1
ASSQTGLAETQY
>TRBV5-1
ASSLAEEVRVYGYT
>TRBV7-3
ASSLSARNEQY
>TRBV19
ASSPRDRGYGYT
>TRBV2
ASSEGLANTGELF
>TRBV29-1
SVDLAGGHEQY
>TRBV6-1
ASSGGADRGETQY
>TRBV4-2
ASSHYTANTEAF
>TRBV18
ASTTGQETQY
>TRBV13
ASSLPGSGSPDTQY
>TRBV6-1
ASSERGQGNSPLH
>TRBV27
ASRLTGGTEAF
>TRBV6-4
ASSDSAGPGYGYT
>TRBV6-5
ASSYSGYGQGFEAF
>TRBV5-1
ASSFDRGSGANVLT
>TRBV6-5
ASRARDRGDQPQH
>TRBV2
ASSEFGGAAEAF
>TRBV7-9
ATRSGSYEQY
>TRBV4-1
ASSQDRLAGKGGELF
>TRBV2
ASSEIGQGQETQY
>TRBV6-5
ASSHATGGGYEQY
>TRBV2
ASSPQGGSNTEAF
>TRBV9
ASSGQGALGANVLT
>TRBV5-1
ASSFTSGSREQY
>TRBV5-5
ASSLASTETLYGYT
>TRBV6-1
ATEEATSYNEQF
>TRBV2
ANRGLADEQF
>TRBV2
ASSEDRNYGYT
>TRBV29-1
SVKTGTDYGYT
>TRBV9
AGSRQGANEQF